Each of the 28 T cell receptor beta chains below was sequenced from the same sample in a study of T cell changes during pregnancy in multiple sclerosis (dated by TCRdb to between 2018 and 2021). The library was generated by the immunoSEQ multiplex PCR assay. TCRdb limited this immuneACCESS table to in-frame rearrangements with V and J called. A share of clones is missing; checked studies link under half to unresolved V genes, and the rest is unexplained. The sample table lists about 40,000 clones, roughly nine tenths of them with a count of one. Jointly, the top ten make up roughly 0.53% of the sample. This specimen consisted of CD4+ T cells from peripheral blood mononuclear cells, obtained in the first trimester of pregnancy. The receptors were sampled from a female donor with multiple sclerosis, enrolled in a pregnancy study.

In its sample, this clone was seen once. V gene TRBV5-1 combines with J gene TRBJ2-1; TRBD2 matches 13 bases. J lost 5 bases, V lost 3 bases, and 2 bases had no gene match. The germline CDR1 and CDR2 sequences are SGHRS and YFSETQ. The CDR3 has 15 amino acids. This CDR3 reads CASSWGLAGNNEQFF. The CDR3 DNA follows: TGCGCCAGCAGCTGGGGACTAGCGGGAAACAATGAGCAGTTCTTC.

The chain is built from TRBV10-3 and TRBJ2-5; perhaps TRBD2 as D (6 bases). The CDR3 totals 14 residues. V lost 0 bases, J lost 3 bases, and 8 bases lay in between. Germline V gene lookup returns CDR1 ENHRY and CDR2 SYGVKD. The CDR3 nucleotides read TGTGCCATCAGTGAGTCGTCTAGCGAAGAGACCCAGTACTTC. Its translation is CAISESSSEETQYF.

The chain carries TRBV19 and TRBJ1-5, with D perhaps TRBD1 (5 bases). Between the trimmed V and J ends, which lost 8 bases and 2 bases, there was a span of 13 bases. CDR1 is LNHDA, CDR2 SQIVND, per germline (reference sequence). The CDR3 has 14 amino acids. The DNA for the CDR3 is TGTGCCAGTTCAGGGACTTCCGGCAATCAGCCCCAGCATTTT. This codes for CASSGTSGNQPQHF.

The chain has TRBV19 and TRBJ1-2; D is undetermined. Germline CDR1 is LNHDA and CDR2 is SQIVND (reference sequence). Deletions cut 1 base from V and 6 bases from J, with 9 bases between. The CDR3 runs 13 residues. CDR3 amino acids: CASSIVTGNGYTF. CDR3 DNA: TGTGCCAGTAGTATAGTAACGGGGAATGGCTACACCTTC.

The rearrangement joins TRBV18 to TRBJ1-3; D is unresolved. Between the trimmed V and J ends, which lost 2 bases and 3 bases, there was a span of 8 bases. This CDR3 comprises 14 residues. Germline V gene data show CDR1 as KGHSH and CDR2 as LQKENI. CDR3 sequence (DNA): TGTGCCAGCTCACCAGGCGCGGGTGGAAACACCATATATTTT. Translation: CASSPGAGGNTIYF.

The J gene is TRBJ1-5, the V gene TRBV5-8; TRBD1 agrees at 7 bases. Germline CDR1 SGHTS, CDR2 YDEGEE. The CDR3 runs to 15 residues. Trimming removed 4 bases from V and 0 bases from J; junction bases left unmatched: 4. The CDR3 sequence is CASSVGTASNQPQHF. The CDR3 nucleotides are TGTGCCAGCAGCGTAGGGACAGCTAGCAATCAGCCCCAGCATTTT.

The V gene is TRBV19, the J gene TRBJ1-1; the D gene is possibly TRBD1 (5 bases). The CDR3 is made up of 13 amino acids. V lost 5 bases and J lost 4, with 11 bases in between. From germline, CDR1 is LNHDA and CDR2 SQIVND (reference sequence). This CDR3 reads CASSSGQATEAFF. The CDR3 DNA reads TGTGCCAGTAGTTCCGGACAAGCCACTGAAGCTTTCTTT. The entire variable domain, with the rest obtained from reference TRBV19 and TRBJ1-1, is as follows: DGGITQSPKYLFRKEGQNVTLSCEQNLNHDAMYWYRQDPGQGLRLIYYSQIVNDFQKGDIAEGYSVSREKKESFPLTVTSAQKNPTAFYLCASSSGQATEAFFGQGTRLTVV.

The V call is TRBV11-1, the J call TRBJ1-1, with TRBD1 matching 8 bases. V lost 5 bases, J lost 3 bases, and 11 bases stayed unmatched. This CDR3 region has 16 residues. Looked up from germline, CDR1 is SGHAT and CDR2 is FQDESV (reference sequence). For the CDR3, the DNA is TGTGCCAGCAGCACGTACAGGGGGGCGACGTACACTGAAGCTTTCTTT. Its protein product is CASSTYRGATYTEAFF.

This sequence joins TRBV5-1 and TRBJ1-1, with TRBD1 matching over 11 bases. CDR3 size: 17 residues. Germline CDR1 reads SGHRS; CDR2 reads YFSETQ. The trim removed 3 bases at V and 0 bases at J, leaving 7 bases unmatched. DNA for the CDR3: TGCGCCAGCAGCTCCGCGGGACAGGGGGGACTGAACACTGAAGCTTTCTTT. Amino acid sequence: CASSSAGQGGLNTEAFF.

This sequence joins TRBV30 and TRBJ1-5; D gene ambiguous. This CDR3 has 14 amino acids. V lost 3 bases and J lost 1, with 10 bases in between. Germline CDR1 is GTSNPN and CDR2 is SVGIG (reference sequence). CDR3: CAWRSAGSNQPQHF. CDR3 coding DNA: TGTGCCTGGAGGAGTGCGGGGAGCAATCAGCCCCAGCATTTT.

This sequence joins TRBV7-9 and TRBJ1-6; no clear D. Trimming left V 5 bases short and J 0 bases short, with 11 bases between. Germline CDR1 SEHNR, CDR2 FQNEAQ (reference sequence). The CDR3 spans 16 residues. CDR3 nucleotides: TGTGCCAGCAGCCCCACTAAGAGCTCCTATAATTCACCCCTCCACTTT. This translates into CASSPTKSSYNSPLHF.

This chain joins TRBV27 and TRBJ1-5; D unresolved. V was shortened by 4 bases and J by 0 bases, with 4 bases between the two germline ends. The CDR3 is 13 amino acids. Germline CDR1 is MNHEY and CDR2 is SMNVEV (reference sequence). The chain's CDR3 is CASSSNSNQPQHF. The CDR3 bases are TGTGCCAGCAGTTCTAATAGCAATCAGCCCCAGCATTTT.

The V call is TRBV19, the J call TRBJ1-2, with 8 bases that match TRBD1. Trimming removed 7 bases from V and 2 bases from J; junction bases left unmatched: 9. Per germline, CDR1 LNHDA and CDR2 SQIVND (reference sequence). This CDR3 is built from 15 residues. The CDR3 region is CASNSVRQGNYGYTF. Here the CDR3 DNA reads TGTGCCAGTAATTCGGTGAGACAGGGGAACTATGGCTACACCTTC. The whole variable domain, remainder taken from reference TRBV19 and TRBJ1-2, is DGGITQSPKYLFRKEGQNVTLSCEQNLNHDAMYWYRQDPGQGLRLIYYSQIVNDFQKGDIAEGYSVSREKKESFPLTVTSAQKNPTAFYLCASNSVRQGNYGYTFGSGTRLTVV.

The chain employs TRBV6-6 and TRBJ1-2; TRBD1 matches at 8 bases. The CDR3 runs to 14 residues. J gave up 4 bases and V 5 bases, and 6 bases lay outside the gene matches. Germline V gives CDR1 MNHNY, CDR2 SVGAGI (reference sequence). CDR3 residues: CASSPGGAAYGYTF. The CDR3, as DNA: TGTGCCAGCAGTCCAGGGGGCGCTGCCTATGGCTACACCTTC.

In nucleotides, the CDR3 is TGTGCCAGCAGCTTAGGGGCACGGGATTTCTCGGAGACCCAGTACTTC. As protein: CASSLGARDFSETQYF. The V gene is TRBV7-2, the J gene TRBJ2-5, with D tentatively TRBD2 (5 bases). There are 16 residues in the CDR3. The germline V and J ends were trimmed by 1 base and 5 bases, with 17 bases remaining between them. Germline values: CDR1 SGHTA, CDR2 FQGNSA.

This chain links TRBV19 with TRBJ1-5; 8 bases match TRBD1. Germline values: CDR1 LNHDA, CDR2 SQIVND (reference sequence). The V segment lost 4 bases and the J segment 7 bases; nucleotides outside the gene matches: 9. The CDR3 has 15 amino acids. In DNA, the CDR3 is TGTGCCAGTAGTACTCAACGCGACAGGGGCCAGCCCCAGCATTTT. Its translation is CASSTQRDRGQPQHF.

The rearrangement joins TRBV4-1 to TRBJ2-7, with 11 bases fitting TRBD2. The CDR3 length is 16 residues. CDR1 and CDR2 (germline): MGHRA, YSYEKL. V was pared by 1 base and J by 4 bases, with 6 bases of the junction left unmatched. CDR3 DNA sequence: TGCGCCAGCAGCCAAGGGGTAGCGGGGGGGCGGTACGAGCAGTACTTC. Encoded protein: CASSQGVAGGRYEQYF.

Only one count was recorded for this clone. This rearrangement joins TRBV19 to TRBJ1-3, with unresolved D. This CDR3 region has 13 residues. Germline loops: CDR1 LNHDA, CDR2 SQIVND (reference sequence). Between the trimmed V and J ends, which lost 3 bases and 0 bases, there was a span of 3 bases. CDR3 amino acids: CASSMSSGNTIYF. The CDR3 DNA reads as TGTGCCAGTAGTATGAGCTCTGGAAACACCATATATTTT.

In its sample, this clone was seen once. CDR3 nucleotide sequence: TGTGCCAGCAGTGCTGACAGGGGGAACACTGAAGCTTTCTTT. Amino acid sequence: CASSADRGNTEAFF. The chain is built from TRBV27 and TRBJ1-1, with TRBD1 identical over 8 bases. Looked up from germline, CDR1 is MNHEY and CDR2 is SMNVEV (reference sequence). The CDR3 is 14 amino acids. Trimming at V came to 5 bases and at J to 1 base, leaving 3 bases not matched to a gene.

The chain uses TRBV7-6 and TRBJ1-5; D is unclear. Trimming removed 4 bases from V and 4 bases from J, with 8 bases in between. The CDR3 is made up of 13 amino acids. In germline, CDR1 is SGHVS, CDR2 FNYEAQ. CDR3 sequence reads: CASSSRENQPQHF. The DNA for the CDR3 is TGTGCCAGCAGCTCGCGGGAAAATCAGCCCCAGCATTTT.

The chain uses TRBV7-9 and TRBJ1-5; D remains unclear. V lost 11 bases, J lost 0 bases, and 11 bases lay in between. Germline V gives CDR1 SEHNR, CDR2 FQNEAQ (reference sequence). There are 13 residues in the CDR3. CDR3: CASREGSNQPQHF. Written as DNA, the CDR3 is TGTGCCTCGCGTGAGGGTAGCAATCAGCCCCAGCATTTT.

The chain employs TRBV2 and TRBJ2-1; 8 bases fit TRBD1. In germline, CDR1 is SNHLY, CDR2 FYNNEI. The CDR3 extends over 18 amino acids. The ends lost 3 bases at V and 0 bases at J; junction bases unmatched: 10. CDR3: CASSDEAGGRSSYNEQFF. The DNA for the CDR3 is TGTGCCAGCAGTGATGAGGCAGGGGGCAGGAGCTCCTACAATGAGCAGTTCTTC.

The CDR3 DNA follows: TGTGCCAGCAGCTTTGACACAAATACCTACGAGCAGTACTTC. Encoded protein: CASSFDTNTYEQYF. The rearrangement uses TRBV5-6 and TRBJ2-7; no clear D gene. The CDR3 is 14 residues long. Germline V gene data show CDR1 as SGHDT and CDR2 as YYEEEE. The germline V and J ends were trimmed by 2 bases and 2 bases, with 11 bases remaining between them.

The chain carries TRBV7-2 and TRBJ1-3; D not certain. V lost 3 bases and J 4 bases, leaving 13 bases between the germline ends. There are 15 residues in the CDR3. Germline V CDR1 and CDR2: SGHTA, FQGNSA. CDR3: CASSLENGRGNTIYF. CDR3 nucleotides: TGTGCCAGCAGCTTGGAGAATGGCAGAGGAAACACCATATATTTT.

This chain connects TRBV27 to TRBJ1-2; 7 nucleotides align to TRBD1. The CDR3 consists of 13 residues. Germline CDR1 and CDR2: MNHEY and SMNVEV (reference sequence). V shed 9 bases and J 4 bases; nucleotides not matched to a gene: 8. The CDR3 region is CARDRLVGYGYTF. DNA of the CDR3: TGTGCCAGGGACAGGCTAGTCGGCTATGGCTACACCTTC.

The V and J genes are TRBV30 and TRBJ2-3; 11 bases align to TRBD1. This CDR3 spans 16 amino acids. Trimming removed 2 bases from V and 4 bases from J; junction bases left unmatched: 8. Germline V gene lookup returns CDR1 GTSNPN and CDR2 SVGIG (reference sequence). The CDR3 bases are TGTGCCTGGAGTCGAGGACAGGGGGCTGGGGCAGATACGCAGTATTTT. Amino acids: CAWSRGQGAGADTQYF.

The genes are TRBV6-5 and TRBJ1-5; D may be TRBD1 (5 bases). V gave up 6 bases and J gave up 0 bases, with 12 bases separating them. CDR3 length: 15 residues. Germline V gene sequence: CDR1 MNHEY, CDR2 SVGAGI. In nucleotides, the CDR3 is TGTGCCAGCAGGAACTTCGGACATAGCAATCAGCCCCAGCATTTT. Residues: CASRNFGHSNQPQHF.

The J gene is TRBJ2-5, the V gene TRBV2, with 10 bases aligning to TRBD2. The trim removed 6 bases at V and 4 bases at J, leaving 8 bases unmatched. Germline-derived CDR1 and CDR2 are SNHLY and FYNNEI. This CDR3 is built from 15 residues. In nucleotides, the CDR3 is TGTGCCAGCAGGCTGGAGGCTAGCGGGGGAGAGACCCAGTACTTC. It codes for CASRLEASGGETQYF.